The next 11 T cell receptor beta chains were all read from a single sample in a study of blood T cell repertoires in COVID-19. Here immunoSEQ multiplex PCR was the method, and the copy in TCRdb shows in-frame clones only, minus some. The repertoire consists of 60,000 or so clones, with around 87% occurring once and the leading ten covering roughly 6.6%. Sequenced input: peripheral blood. Receptors originate from a man between 60 and 70 years old with acute or convalescent COVID-19.

This sequence joins TRBV12-3 or TRBV12-4 and TRBJ2-1; D gene uncertain. This CDR3 has 12 residues. With 4 bases removed from V and 5 bases from J, the gap between germline ends came to 6 bases. Here the CDR3 DNA reads TGTGCCAGCAGTTCCCTAAACAATGAGCAGTTCTTC. Protein: CASSSLNNEQFF.

V and J are TRBV15 and TRBJ1-1, with a possible D match to TRBD1 (6 bases). V was clipped by 5 bases and J by 10 bases, with 14 bases between them. This CDR3 has 12 amino acids. Germline V lookup: CDR1 LNHNV, CDR2 YYDKDF (reference sequence). The CDR3 nucleotides read TGTGCCACCAGCGGGAGGGGGGATCGAGCTTTCTTT. As protein: CATSGRGDRAFF. The variable domain in full, completed from reference TRBV15 and TRBJ1-1, reads DAMVIQNPRYQVTQFGKPVTLSCSQTLNHNVMYWYQQKSSQAPKLLFHYYDKDFNNEADTPDNFQSRRPNTSFCFLDIRSPGLGDTAMYLCATSGRGDRAFFGQGTRLTVV.

The sample holds a few counts of this clone. V and J are TRBV4-3 and TRBJ1-4; no clear D. This CDR3 comprises 14 residues. Germline V gives CDR1 LGHNA, CDR2 YSLEER. V dropped 2 bases and J dropped 8 bases, with 12 bases sitting between them. The CDR3 here is CASSQSGLGEKLFF. The CDR3 DNA reads TGCGCCAGCAGCCAATCGGGATTAGGGGAAAAACTGTTTTTT.

The genes are TRBV3-1 (or the pseudogene TRBV3-2) and TRBJ1-5; possible D gene TRBD1, 5 bases. This CDR3 comprises 15 residues. Trimming pared 1 base from V and 6 bases from J, leaving 13 bases between. The germline CDR1 and CDR2 sequences are LGHDT and YNNKEL (reference sequence). CDR3 bases: TGTGCCAGCAGCCAAGGGCAGGGATTGGTTCAGCCCCAGCATTTT. As protein: CASSQGQGLVQPQHF.

The gene calls are TRBV5-1 and TRBJ1-4, with 8 bases matching TRBD1. With V trimmed by 0 bases and J by 8 bases, 3 bases remained unmatched. Germline V gives CDR1 SGHRS, CDR2 YFSETQ. The CDR3 contains 14 residues. CDR3 sequence: CASSLGTGLEKLFF. The CDR3 DNA is TGCGCCAGCAGCTTGGGGACAGGGCTCGAAAAACTGTTTTTT.

This clone has more than one count but fewer than ten. The chain couples TRBV29-1 to TRBJ2-7, with a tentative D call TRBD2 (6 bases). The CDR3 sequence is 13 residues long. CDR1 is SQVTM and CDR2 is ANQGSEA in the germline V gene. The V gene lost 7 bases and the J gene lost 5 bases, with 18 bases spanning the gap. The CDR3 here is CSADRDSPNEQYF. CDR3 nucleotides: TGCAGCGCTGACCGGGACTCCCCGAACGAGCAGTACTTC.

The V and J genes are TRBV28 and TRBJ1-3, with D perhaps TRBD1 (5 bases). The CDR3 runs to 15 residues. Germline V gene data show CDR1 as MDHEN and CDR2 as SYDVKM. Trimming stripped 7 bases from V and 0 bases from J, with 13 bases between. CDR3 protein: CASTLARDSGNTIYF. The CDR3 coding sequence is TGTGCCAGCACTCTGGCCAGGGACTCTGGAAACACCATATATTTT.

Written as DNA, the CDR3 is TGTGCCAGCAGTTTCCCCGGGACAGGGAATGAAAAACTGTTTTTT. Translation gives CASSFPGTGNEKLFF. This chain joins TRBV28 and TRBJ1-4; 9 bases match TRBD1. The CDR3 has 15 amino acids. The ends lost 3 bases at V and 5 bases at J; junction bases unmatched: 4. Germline V CDR1 and CDR2: MDHEN, SYDVKM.

The V gene is TRBV15, the J gene TRBJ1-4; D is perhaps TRBD1 (5 bases). This CDR3 has 16 amino acids. The germline V gene has CDR1 LNHNV and CDR2 YYDKDF (reference sequence). V was shortened by 0 bases and J by 10 bases, with 18 bases between the two germline ends. For the CDR3, the DNA is TGTGCCACCAGCAGAGATGGGGGGTCCTCGGGTGGAAAACTGTTTTTT. Translating it yields CATSRDGGSSGGKLFF.

This chain joins TRBV3-1 (or the pseudogene TRBV3-2) and TRBJ2-5; TRBD1 is a possible D gene (7 bases). Trimming stripped 3 bases from V and 2 bases from J, with 25 bases between. CDR1 and CDR2 (germline): LGHDT, YNNKEL (reference sequence). CDR3 length: 19 residues. The CDR3 loop reads CASSQWKTVRDRLQETQYF. The CDR3 bases are TGTGCCAGCAGCCAGTGGAAAACGGTGCGGGACAGACTTCAAGAGACCCAGTACTTC.

CDR3 DNA sequence: TGTGCCAGCAGCCCGCAGACAGGGGCCTACGAGCAGTACTTC. Amino acids: CASSPQTGAYEQYF. The chain employs TRBV7-8 and TRBJ2-7, with 8 bases lining up with TRBD1. The germline gives CDR1 SGHVS, CDR2 FQNEAQ. The CDR3 spans 14 residues. Germline trimming cut 5 bases from V and 2 bases from J; bases unmatched to any gene: 5.